One sample yielded the 2 T cell receptor beta chains listed below, sequenced in a study of multiple sclerosis patients with progressive multifocal leukoencephalopathy. This sample's time point: time of PML onset. Libraries were prepared by immunoSEQ multiplex PCR; TCRdb keeps only in-frame clonotypes and omits some of them. This table has approximately 31,000 clones, 87% appearing once. Source: PBMCs, taken from a patient treated with natalizumab. Source of these receptors: a human donor with progressive multifocal leukoencephalopathy.

The rearrangement uses TRBV4-3 and TRBJ1-1; D possibly corresponds to TRBD1 (5 bases). Germline CDR1 is LGHNA and CDR2 is YSLEER. The CDR3 is made up of 15 amino acids. V shed 0 bases and J shed 5 bases, with 13 bases lying between them. CDR3 protein: CASSQEPGGSTEAFF. The CDR3 coding sequence is TGCGCCAGCAGCCAAGAGCCGGGGGGATCAACTGAAGCTTTCTTT.

This clone has just one count. The genes are TRBV6-5 and TRBJ2-3; D may be TRBD1 (5 bases). The CDR3 length is 13 residues. Looked up from germline, CDR1 is MNHEY and CDR2 is SVGAGI. Between the trimmed V and J ends, which lost 0 bases and 7 bases, there was a span of 8 bases. The CDR3 protein is CASSYSRQNTQYF. The CDR3, as DNA: TGTGCCAGCAGTTACTCTCGACAGAATACGCAGTATTTT.